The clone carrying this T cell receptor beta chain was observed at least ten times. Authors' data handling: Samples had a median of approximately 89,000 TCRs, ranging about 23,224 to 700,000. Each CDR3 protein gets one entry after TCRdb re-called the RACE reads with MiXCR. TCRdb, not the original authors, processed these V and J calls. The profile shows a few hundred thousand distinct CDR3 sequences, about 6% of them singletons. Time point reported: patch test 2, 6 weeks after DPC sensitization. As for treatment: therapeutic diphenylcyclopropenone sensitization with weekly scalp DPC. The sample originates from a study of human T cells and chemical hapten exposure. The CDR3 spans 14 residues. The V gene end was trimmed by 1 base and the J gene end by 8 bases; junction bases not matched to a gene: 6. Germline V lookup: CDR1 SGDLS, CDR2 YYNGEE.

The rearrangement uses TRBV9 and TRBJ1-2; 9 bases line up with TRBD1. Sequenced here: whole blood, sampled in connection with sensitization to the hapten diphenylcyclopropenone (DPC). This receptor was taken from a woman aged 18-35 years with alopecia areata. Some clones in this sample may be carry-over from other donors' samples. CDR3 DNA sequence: TGTGCCAGCAGCGTATTACAGGGGGCCTTCGGCTACACCTTC. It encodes CASSVLQGAFGYTF.